This T cell receptor (beta chain) is from a study of shared clonotypes between healthy human individuals. Some 100 million PBMCs went into genomic DNA for unsorted samples. In its sample, this clone was seen once. At deep level, the assay was performed. Replicate PCRs run on unsorted PBMC used roughly 320 ng DNA, which was 30,000 or so T cell genomes. Profiling relied on immunoSEQ multiplex PCR, and the TCRdb table lists in-frame clones only, not all of them. The repertoire has about 520,000 clones, around 80% of them found once; the top ten carry around 12%. The CDR3 length is 15 residues. Germline loops: CDR1 SGHRS, CDR2 YFSETQ. With V trimmed by 6 bases and J by 6 bases, 11 bases remained unmatched.

Sequencing was done on a sample of PBMCs. The receptor was derived from a woman aged 40 to 49 in good health. Some clones in this sample may be carry-over from other donors' samples. The chain has TRBV5-1 and TRBJ2-2, with 7 positions matching TRBD2. CDR3 amino acids: CASTLRAGDAGELFF. The CDR3 DNA is TGCGCCAGCACCCTGCGGGCGGGAGATGCCGGGGAGCTGTTTTTT.